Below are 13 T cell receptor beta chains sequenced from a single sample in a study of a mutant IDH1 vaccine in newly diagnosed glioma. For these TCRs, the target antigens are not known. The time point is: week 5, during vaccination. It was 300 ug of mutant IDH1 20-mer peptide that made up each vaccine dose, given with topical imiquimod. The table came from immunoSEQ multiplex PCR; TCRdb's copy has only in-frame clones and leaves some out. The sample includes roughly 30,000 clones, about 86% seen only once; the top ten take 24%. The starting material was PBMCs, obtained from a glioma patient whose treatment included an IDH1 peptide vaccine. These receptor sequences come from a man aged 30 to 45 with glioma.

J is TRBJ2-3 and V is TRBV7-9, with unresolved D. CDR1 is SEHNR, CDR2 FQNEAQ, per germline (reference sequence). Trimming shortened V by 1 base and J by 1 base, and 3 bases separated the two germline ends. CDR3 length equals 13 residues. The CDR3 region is CASSLGGTDTQYF. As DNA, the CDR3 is TGTGCCAGCAGCTTAGGGGGCACAGATACGCAGTATTTT.

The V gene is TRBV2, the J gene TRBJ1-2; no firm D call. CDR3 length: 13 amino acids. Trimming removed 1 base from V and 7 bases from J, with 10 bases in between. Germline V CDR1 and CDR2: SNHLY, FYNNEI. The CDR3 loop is CASSEGGVPGYTF. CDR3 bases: TGTGCCAGCAGTGAAGGTGGGGTCCCTGGCTACACCTTC.

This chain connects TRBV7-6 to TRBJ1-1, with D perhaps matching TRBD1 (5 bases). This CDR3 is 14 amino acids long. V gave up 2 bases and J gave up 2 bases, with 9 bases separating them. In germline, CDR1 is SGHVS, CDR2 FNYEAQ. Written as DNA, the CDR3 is TGTGCCAGCAGCTTAATCAGGGCTAACACTGAAGCTTTCTTT. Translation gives CASSLIRANTEAFF.

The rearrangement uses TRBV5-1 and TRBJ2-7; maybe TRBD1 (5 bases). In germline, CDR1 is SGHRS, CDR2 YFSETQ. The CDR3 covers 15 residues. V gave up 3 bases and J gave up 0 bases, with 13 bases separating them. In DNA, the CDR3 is TGCGCCAGCAGCTCAACGGGTGGGGCCTCCTACGAGCAGTACTTC. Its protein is CASSSTGGASYEQYF.

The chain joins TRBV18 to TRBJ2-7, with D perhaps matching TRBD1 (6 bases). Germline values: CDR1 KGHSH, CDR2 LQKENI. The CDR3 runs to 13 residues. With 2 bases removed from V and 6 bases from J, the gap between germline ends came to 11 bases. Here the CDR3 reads CASSPEQGFEQYF. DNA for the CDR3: TGTGCCAGCTCACCAGAACAGGGTTTCGAGCAGTACTTC.

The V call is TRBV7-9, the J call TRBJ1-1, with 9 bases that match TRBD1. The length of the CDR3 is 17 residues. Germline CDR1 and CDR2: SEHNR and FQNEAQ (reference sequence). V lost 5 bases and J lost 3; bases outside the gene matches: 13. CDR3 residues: CASSALTGGSGDTEAFF. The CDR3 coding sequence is TGTGCCAGCAGCGCCCTCACAGGGGGCAGTGGAGACACTGAAGCTTTCTTT.

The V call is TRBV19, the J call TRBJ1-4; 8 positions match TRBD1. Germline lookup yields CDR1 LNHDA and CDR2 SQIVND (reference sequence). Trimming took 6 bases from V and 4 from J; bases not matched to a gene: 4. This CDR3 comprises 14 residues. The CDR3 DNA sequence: TGTGCCAGTAGAACGGACAGGGATAATGAAAAACTGTTTTTT. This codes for CASRTDRDNEKLFF.

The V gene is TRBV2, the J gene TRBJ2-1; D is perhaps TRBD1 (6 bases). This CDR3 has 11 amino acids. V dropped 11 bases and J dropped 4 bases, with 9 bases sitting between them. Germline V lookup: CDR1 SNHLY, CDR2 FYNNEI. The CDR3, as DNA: TGTGCCGGGACACCTTACAATGAGCAGTTCTTC. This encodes CAGTPYNEQFF.

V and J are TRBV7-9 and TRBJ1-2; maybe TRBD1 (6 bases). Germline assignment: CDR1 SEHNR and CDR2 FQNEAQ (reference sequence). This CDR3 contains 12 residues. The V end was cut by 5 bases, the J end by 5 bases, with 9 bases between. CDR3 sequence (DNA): TGTGCCAGCAGCACTGGACAGTATGGCTACACCTTC. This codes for CASSTGQYGYTF.

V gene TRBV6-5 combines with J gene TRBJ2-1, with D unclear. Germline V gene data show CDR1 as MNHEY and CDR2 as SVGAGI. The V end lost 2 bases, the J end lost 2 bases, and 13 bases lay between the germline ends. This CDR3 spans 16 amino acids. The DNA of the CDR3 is TGTGCCAGCAGTTACGATTGGGCTTCTACCTACAATGAGCAGTTCTTC. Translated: CASSYDWASTYNEQFF.

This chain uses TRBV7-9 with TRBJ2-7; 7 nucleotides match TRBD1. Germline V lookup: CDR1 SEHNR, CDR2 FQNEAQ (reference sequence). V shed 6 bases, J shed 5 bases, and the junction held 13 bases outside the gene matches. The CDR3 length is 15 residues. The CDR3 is CASSPRPRGLDEQYF. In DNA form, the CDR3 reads TGTGCCAGCAGTCCCCGGCCAAGGGGGCTCGACGAGCAGTACTTC.

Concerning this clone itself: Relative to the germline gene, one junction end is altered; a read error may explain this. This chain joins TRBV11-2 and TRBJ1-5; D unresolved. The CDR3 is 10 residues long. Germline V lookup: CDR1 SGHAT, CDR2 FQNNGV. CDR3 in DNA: TGTGCCAGCAGCCCAACTAACCGGAATTTT. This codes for CASSPTNRNF.

The CDR3 nucleotides read TGTGCCAGCAGTGGCCGCGGGGTCCAAGAGACCCAGTACTTC. Its translation: CASSGRGVQETQYF. The chain employs TRBV25-1 and TRBJ2-5; tentatively, D is TRBD2 (6 bases). The CDR3 contains 14 residues. CDR1 and CDR2 from the germline V gene are MGHDK and SYGVNS. With 4 bases removed from V and 1 base from J, the gap between germline ends came to 10 bases.